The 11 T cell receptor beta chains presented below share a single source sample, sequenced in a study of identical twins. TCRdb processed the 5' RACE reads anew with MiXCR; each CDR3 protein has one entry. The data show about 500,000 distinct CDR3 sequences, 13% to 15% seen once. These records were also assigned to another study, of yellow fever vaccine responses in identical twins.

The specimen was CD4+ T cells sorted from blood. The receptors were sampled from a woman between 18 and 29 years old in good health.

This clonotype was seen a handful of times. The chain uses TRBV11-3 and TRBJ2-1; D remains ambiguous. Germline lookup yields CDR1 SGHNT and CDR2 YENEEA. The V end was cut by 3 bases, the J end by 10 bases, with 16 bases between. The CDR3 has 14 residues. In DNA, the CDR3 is TGTGCCAGCAGCTTGGACGACCGACACGCGGAGCAGTTCTTC. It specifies CASSLDDRHAEQFF. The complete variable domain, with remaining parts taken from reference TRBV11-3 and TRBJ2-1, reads EAGVVQSPRYKIIEKKQPVAFWCNPISGHNTLYWYLQNLGQGPELLIRYENEEAVDDSQLPKDRFSAERLKGVDSTLKIQPAELGDSAVYLCASSLDDRHAEQFFGPGTRLTVL.

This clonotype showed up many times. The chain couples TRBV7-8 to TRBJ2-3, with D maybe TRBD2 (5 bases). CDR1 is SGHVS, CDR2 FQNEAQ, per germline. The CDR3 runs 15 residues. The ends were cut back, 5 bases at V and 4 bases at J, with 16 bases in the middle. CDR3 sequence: CASSPGPPGADTQYF. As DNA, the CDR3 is TGTGCCAGCAGCCCCGGGCCTCCCGGGGCAGATACGCAGTATTTT.

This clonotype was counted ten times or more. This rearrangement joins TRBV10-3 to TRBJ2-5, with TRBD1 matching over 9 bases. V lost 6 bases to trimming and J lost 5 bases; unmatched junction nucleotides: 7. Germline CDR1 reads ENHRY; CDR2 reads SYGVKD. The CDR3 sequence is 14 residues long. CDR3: CAIRPGQGGETQYF. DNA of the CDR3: TGTGCCATCAGGCCGGGACAGGGCGGGGAGACCCAGTACTTC.

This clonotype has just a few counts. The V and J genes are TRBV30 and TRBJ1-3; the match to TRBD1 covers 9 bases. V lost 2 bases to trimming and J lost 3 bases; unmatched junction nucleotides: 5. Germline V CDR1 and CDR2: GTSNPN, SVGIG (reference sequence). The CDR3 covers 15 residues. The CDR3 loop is CAWSLGQGYGNTIYF. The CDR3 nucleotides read TGTGCCTGGAGTCTCGGACAGGGGTATGGAAACACCATATATTTT.

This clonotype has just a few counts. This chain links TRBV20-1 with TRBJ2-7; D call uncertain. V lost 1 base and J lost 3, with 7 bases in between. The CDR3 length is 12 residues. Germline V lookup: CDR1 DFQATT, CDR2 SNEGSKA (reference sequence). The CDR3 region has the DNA TGCAGTGCTAGAGTGGGCCTCTACGAGCAGTACTTC. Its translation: CSARVGLYEQYF.

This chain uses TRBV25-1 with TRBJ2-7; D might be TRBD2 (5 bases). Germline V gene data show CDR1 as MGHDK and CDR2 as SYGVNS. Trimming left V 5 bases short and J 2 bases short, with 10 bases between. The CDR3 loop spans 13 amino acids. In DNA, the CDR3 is TGTGCCAGCAGTTCGGCCGGGACCTACGAGCAGTACTTC. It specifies CASSSAGTYEQYF.

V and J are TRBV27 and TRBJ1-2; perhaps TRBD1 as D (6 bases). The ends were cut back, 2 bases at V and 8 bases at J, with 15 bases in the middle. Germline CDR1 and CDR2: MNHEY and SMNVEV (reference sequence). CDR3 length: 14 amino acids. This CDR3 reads CASSLGRLRGGYTF. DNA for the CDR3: TGTGCCAGCAGTTTAGGCAGGCTCAGGGGAGGCTACACCTTC.

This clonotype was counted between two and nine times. CDR3 region: CASSHRTGAVDGYTF. The CDR3 nucleotides read TGTGCCAGCAGCCACCGGACAGGGGCTGTAGATGGCTACACCTTC. J is TRBJ1-2 and V is TRBV3-1; 9 bases agree with TRBD1. In germline, CDR1 is LGHDT, CDR2 YNNKEL (reference sequence). This CDR3 contains 15 residues. J was trimmed by 6 bases and V by 3 bases; bases with no gene match: 8.

The CDR3 nucleotides are TGTGCCATCAGGACCCGGGGGGGGAGAGGCGAGCAGTACTTC. Protein: CAIRTRGGRGEQYF. The rearrangement uses TRBV10-3 and TRBJ2-7; 8 nucleotides line up with TRBD2. Germline trimming cut 6 bases from V and 6 bases from J; bases unmatched to any gene: 10. The germline V gene has CDR1 ENHRY and CDR2 SYGVKD. CDR3 size: 14 residues.

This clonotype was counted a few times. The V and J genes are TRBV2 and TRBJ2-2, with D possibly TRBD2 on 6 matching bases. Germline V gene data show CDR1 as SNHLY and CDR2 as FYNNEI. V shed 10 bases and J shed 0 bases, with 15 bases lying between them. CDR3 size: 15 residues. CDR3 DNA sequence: TGTGCCACCATTGGGGGGAAGTCGAACACCGGGGAGCTGTTTTTT. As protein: CATIGGKSNTGELFF.

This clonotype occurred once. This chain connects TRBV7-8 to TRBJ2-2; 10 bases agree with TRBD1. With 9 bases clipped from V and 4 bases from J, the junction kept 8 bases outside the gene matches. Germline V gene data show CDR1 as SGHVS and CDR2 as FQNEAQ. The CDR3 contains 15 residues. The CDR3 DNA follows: TGTGCCAGTCAACCCGGGACAGGGGCCACCGGGGAGCTGTTTTTT. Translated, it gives CASQPGTGATGELFF.